The 11 T cell receptor beta chains given below trace back to one sample, sequenced in a study of blood T cell repertoires in COVID-19. The repertoire was sequenced with immunoSEQ multiplex PCR; TCRdb's copy has only in-frame clones and lacks some. Seen here are under 65,000 clones, 91% observed once, and the top ten hold 6.5% to 9.5%. The sample was peripheral blood. Every receptor here comes from a human donor in a cohort sampled during active COVID-19.

CDR3 region: CASSWTGKNEKLFF. The DNA of the CDR3 is TGTGCCAGCAGTTGGACAGGAAAAAATGAAAAACTGTTTTTT. The rearrangement uses TRBV6-5 and TRBJ1-4; 7 bases match TRBD1. The J segment lost 5 bases and the V segment lost 4 bases, leaving 4 bases of the junction unmatched. CDR1 is MNHEY, CDR2 SVGAGI, per germline. There are 14 residues in the CDR3.

The J gene is TRBJ2-6, the V gene TRBV7-2; D remains ambiguous. Trimming shortened V by 5 bases and J by 2 bases, and 13 bases separated the two germline ends. This CDR3 comprises 16 residues. Germline-derived CDR1 and CDR2 are SGHTA and FQGNSA. CDR3 coding DNA: TGTGCCAGCAGCCCCCGAATGGGCACTGGGGCCAACGTCCTGACTTTC. As protein: CASSPRMGTGANVLTF.

The chain recombines TRBV11-1 with TRBJ2-7; D gene ambiguous. CDR3 length: 11 amino acids. V lost 6 bases and J lost 2, with 5 bases in between. From germline, CDR1 is SGHAT and CDR2 FQDESV (reference sequence). The CDR3, as DNA: TGTGCCAGCAGTACAACCTACGAGCAGTACTTC. This encodes CASSTTYEQYF.

The genes are TRBV2 and TRBJ2-5, with TRBD1 identical over 8 bases. V shed 11 bases and J 0 bases; nucleotides not matched to a gene: 14. Germline-derived CDR1 and CDR2 are SNHLY and FYNNEI. The length of the CDR3 is 16 residues. This chain's CDR3 is CARRTGKRKYQETQYF. The DNA for the CDR3 is TGTGCCCGAAGGACAGGGAAAAGAAAGTACCAAGAGACCCAGTACTTC.

V usage is TRBV5-1 and J usage is TRBJ2-3; TRBD2 might be the D (5 bases). The V gene lost 3 bases and the J gene lost 7 bases, with 9 bases spanning the gap. The germline CDR1 and CDR2 sequences are SGHRS and YFSETQ. This CDR3 spans 12 amino acids. The CDR3 reads CASSSEDNTQYF. The CDR3, as DNA: TGCGCCAGCAGCTCGGAGGATAATACGCAGTATTTT.

This chain uses TRBV3-1 (or the pseudogene TRBV3-2) with TRBJ2-7, with 8 positions matching TRBD1. The ends lost 1 base at V and 5 bases at J; junction bases unmatched: 7. The germline gives CDR1 LGHDT, CDR2 YNNKEL (reference sequence). This CDR3 comprises 15 residues. CDR3 nucleotide sequence: TGTGCCAGCAGCCAAGTACAGGGGGGCTTCCACGAGCAGTACTTC. Residues: CASSQVQGGFHEQYF.

The chain has TRBV19 and TRBJ1-5; TRBD1 agrees at 7 bases. The junction had 10 bases not matched to a gene; V was cut back by 4 bases and J by 4 bases. The germline gives CDR1 LNHDA, CDR2 SQIVND (reference sequence). This CDR3 spans 16 amino acids. CDR3 bases: TGTGCCAGTAGTACCAGGGGGGCAGGGGGGAATCAGCCCCAGCATTTT. Protein: CASSTRGAGGNQPQHF.

The chain is built from TRBV5-4 and TRBJ1-6; tentative D call: TRBD1 (6 bases). Germline CDR1 and CDR2: SGHNT and YYREEE (reference sequence). The CDR3 totals 15 residues. V gave up 0 bases and J gave up 7 bases, with 11 bases separating them. CDR3 in amino acids: CASSLVARGNSPLHF. CDR3 in DNA: TGTGCCAGCAGCTTGGTGGCCAGGGGAAATTCACCCCTCCACTTT.

The rearrangement joins TRBV5-1 to TRBJ1-4; D call uncertain. Trimming cost V 3 bases and J 0 bases, with 3 bases left between them. Germline V CDR1 and CDR2: SGHRS, YFSETQ. The CDR3 covers 13 residues. The CDR3 region is CASSSSTNEKLFF. CDR3 in DNA: TGCGCCAGCAGCTCTTCAACTAATGAAAAACTGTTTTTT.

V usage is TRBV18 and J usage is TRBJ2-2, with D perhaps matching TRBD1 (6 bases). The V gene lost 5 bases and the J gene lost 4 bases, with 14 bases spanning the gap. The CDR3 is 15 amino acids. Germline V CDR1 and CDR2: KGHSH, LQKENI. CDR3: CASSTKGHRTGELFF. In DNA, the CDR3 is TGTGCCAGCTCAACGAAGGGACATCGCACCGGGGAGCTGTTTTTT.

The rearrangement joins TRBV18 to TRBJ1-2; no reliable D call. Trimming removed 5 bases from V and 4 bases from J, with 11 bases in between. CDR1 is KGHSH, CDR2 LQKENI, per germline. This CDR3 is 13 amino acids long. The CDR3 bases are TGTGCCAGCTCAGCTGACATCGTCTATGGCTACACCTTC. Translation gives CASSADIVYGYTF. Supplemented by reference TRBV18 and TRBJ1-2, the full variable domain reads NAGVMQNPRHLVRRRGQEARLRCSPMKGHSHVYWYRQLPEEGLKFMVYLQKENIIDESGMPKERFSAEFPKEGPSILRIQQVVRGDSAAYFCASSADIVYGYTFGSGTRLTVV.